This T cell receptor (beta chain) was obtained from a study of T cell responses to AZD1222 COVID-19 vaccine. Whole-study findings and limits: It was only after the peak T cell response that any repertoires were sampled.

Deletions cut 1 base from V and 3 bases from J, with 10 bases between. This CDR3 region has 15 residues. CDR1 and CDR2 (germline): MNHEY, SMNVEV (reference sequence). Only in-frame clones appear in the TCRdb table, and some are missing; sequencing was by immunoSEQ multiplex PCR. Of tens of thousands of clones listed, roughly nine tenths are singletons. Regarding this clone: Its antigen remains unidentified.

The sequencing here drew on peripheral blood, taken 28 days after the second AZD1222 dose. This chain joins TRBV27 and TRBJ1-5, with D perhaps matching TRBD1 (5 bases). This TCR derives from an adult who received the AZD1222 COVID-19 vaccine. The CDR3 region has the DNA TGTGCCAGCAGTTTATACTCAGGGTCCAATCAGCCCCAGCATTTT. It specifies CASSLYSGSNQPQHF.